This record looks at one T cell receptor (beta chain) sequence and its context. No cognate antigen has been identified for it. No base quality values were provided; no much bigger clone lies one nucleotide off. CDR1 and CDR2 were assigned from the germline V gene as KGHSH and LQKENI. Including the terminal cysteine and phenylalanine, the CDR3 comprises 13 residues. The only DNA kept is the CDR3, 39 bases in frame from the first base. V is cut back by 7 bases and J by 0 bases, with 2 bases in the junction unmatched. The treatment or condition label of this sample denotes: allogeneic hematopoietic cell transplantation with graft depleted of TCRalphabeta T cells and CD19 B cells. The children who served as transplant recipients had been given grafts of TCRalphabeta/CD19-depleted allogeneic hematopoietic cells. Preparation of the library involved PCR. The sequencer listed for this sample is Illumina HiSeq 2500. TCR libraries were prepared with molecular barcoding, using unique molecular identifiers to normalize TCRbeta repertoire quantification. TCRdb took the public reads, trimmed them with fastp at Q25, ran MiXCR for clone calling and kept in-frame beta chains. When rows share a CDR3 protein, they turn into one entry using the most common DNA and genes. The sample table lists about 200,000 distinct CDR3 sequences, around 7.7% of them with a count of one. Less than 40% of the sample belongs to the ten largest clones.

The data belong to a study of T-cell reconstitution after alpha-beta-depleted transplantation in children (dated by TCRdb to between 2015 and 2016). With respect to the entire study: Using TCR repertoire profiling, the study followed T-cell immune reconstitution in a quantitative way in children after TCRalphabeta/CD19-depleted allogeneic hematopoietic cell transplantation. Results and caveats for the whole study, not just this receptor: The apparently early recovery of alphabetaT-cell counts about two months after transplant reportedly depended on only several hundred rapidly expanded clones that came from non-depleted graft cells. In some patients, the high TCRbeta diversity seen at day 60 was put down to recipient T cells and intrathymic progenitors that had survived conditioning. Over subsequent months, a decline in hyperexpanded clone frequencies was noted, and after one year, T-cell counts and TCRbeta diversity were mostly ascribed to newly produced T cells.

The sequence joins TRBV18 to TRBJ2-5; the junction holds 7 bases that match TRBD1. The sample consisted of PBMCs, mostly from graft donor cells, taken 360 days after TCRalphabeta/CD19-depleted stem cell transplant. The receptor's source is a male patient aged 2-15 years who had a stem cell transplant for acute myeloid leukemia, so the T cells may come from the graft donor. The CDR3 region reads CASCGQDQETQYF. At the DNA level, the sequence is TGTGCCAGCTGTGGACAGGACCAAGAGACCCAGTACTTC.